The 31 T cell receptor beta chains below were found in one sample sequenced in a study of CD8 T cells in Susac syndrome. Reverse transcription of roughly 0.5 to 1 ug RNA was carried out with random hexamers. TCRdb re-derived calls from the immunoSEQ multiplex PCR reads in MiXCR, one entry per CDR3 protein. Among 240,000 or so distinct CDR3 sequences listed, almost 97% were seen once. The specimen was CD4+ T cells from PBMCs. Every receptor here comes from a human donor with Susac syndrome.

The count of this clonotype is one. This rearrangement joins TRBV25-1 to TRBJ1-5; D gene uncertain. CDR1 is MGHDK and CDR2 is SYGVNS in the germline V gene. The CDR3 extends over 15 amino acids. The V end was cut by 2 bases, the J end by 5 bases, with 13 bases between. CDR3 sequence: CASSEIDRGDQPQHF. In DNA form, the CDR3 reads TGTGCCAGCAGTGAAATCGACCGAGGCGATCAGCCCCAGCATTTT.

The gene calls are TRBV7-8 and TRBJ2-1; no reliable D call. The CDR3 is made up of 12 amino acids. CDR1 and CDR2 from the germline V gene are SGHVS and FQNEAQ. V shed 0 bases and J shed 9 bases, with 6 bases lying between them. CDR3 region: CASSLALPEQFF. DNA of the CDR3: TGTGCCAGCAGCTTAGCTCTCCCTGAGCAGTTCTTC.

The chain recombines TRBV20-1 with TRBJ1-2; D perhaps matches TRBD1 (5 bases). This CDR3 comprises 17 residues. Deletions cut 0 bases from V and 8 bases from J, with 25 bases between. Germline lookup yields CDR1 DFQATT and CDR2 SNEGSKA (reference sequence). DNA for the CDR3: TGCAGTGCTAGAGATGGGGGGACGCCAGGTCTCGCGGGCGGCTACACCTTC. It specifies CSARDGGTPGLAGGYTF.

This chain joins TRBV20-1 and TRBJ2-5; maybe TRBD2 (6 bases). The V and J ends lost 3 bases and 4 bases respectively, with 21 bases between them. CDR3 length: 16 residues. Germline CDR1 is DFQATT and CDR2 is SNEGSKA (reference sequence). CDR3 sequence reads: CSASGFGVAEAETQYF. CDR3 nucleotide sequence: TGCAGTGCTAGTGGATTTGGTGTAGCGGAGGCAGAGACCCAGTACTTC.

The chain couples TRBV30 to TRBJ1-5; D call uncertain. Per germline, CDR1 GTSNPN and CDR2 SVGIG (reference sequence). V was pared by 4 bases and J by 6 bases, with 13 bases between. CDR3 length: 13 amino acids. As DNA, the CDR3 is TGTGCCTGGACCCCCCGATCGGGTCAGCCCCAGCATTTT. It codes for CAWTPRSGQPQHF.

The chain joins TRBV3-1 to TRBJ1-1; D perhaps matches TRBD1 (6 bases). Between the trimmed V and J ends, which lost 2 bases and 0 bases, there was a span of 13 bases. Germline V gene lookup returns CDR1 LGHDT and CDR2 YNNKEL (reference sequence). The CDR3 has 16 amino acids. The CDR3 DNA is TGTGCCAGCAGCCAAAGCCGGGGGCGTTTGAACACTGAAGCTTTCTTT. Amino acids: CASSQSRGRLNTEAFF.

The V call is TRBV7-9, the J call TRBJ2-3; 7 nucleotides agree with TRBD2. V was clipped by 3 bases and J by 2 bases; unmatched bases: 2. This CDR3 spans 14 amino acids. CDR1 is SEHNR, CDR2 FQNEAQ, per germline (reference sequence). The CDR3: CASSLGTITDTQYF. The CDR3 nucleotides read TGTGCCAGCAGCTTGGGGACTATCACAGATACGCAGTATTTT. The whole variable domain, remainder taken from reference TRBV7-9 and TRBJ2-3, is DTGVSQNPRHKITKRGQNVTFRCDPISEHNRLYWYRQTLGQGPEFLTYFQNEAQLEKSRLLSDRFSAERPKGSFSTLEIQRTEQGDSAMYLCASSLGTITDTQYFGPGTRLTVL.

DNA of the CDR3: TGCAGTGCTAGAGATCGGACAGGAGGTGAAGGCTACACCTTC. It encodes CSARDRTGGEGYTF. This chain joins TRBV20-1 and TRBJ1-2; 7 positions match TRBD1. Per the germline V gene, CDR1 is DFQATT and CDR2 is SNEGSKA (reference sequence). The CDR3 covers 14 residues. V shed 0 bases, J shed 8 bases, and the junction held 9 bases outside the gene matches.

The chain employs TRBV7-9 and TRBJ1-1; D gene uncertain. The ends were cut back, 2 bases at V and 1 base at J, with 8 bases in the middle. This CDR3 has 14 amino acids. The germline V gene encodes CDR1 SEHNR and CDR2 FQNEAQ (reference sequence). The CDR3 here is CASSLPEANTEAFF. In nucleotides, the CDR3 is TGTGCCAGCAGCTTACCTGAGGCGAACACTGAAGCTTTCTTT.

The rearrangement uses TRBV20-1 and TRBJ1-2, with D maybe TRBD1 (5 bases). Germline CDR1 and CDR2: DFQATT and SNEGSKA (reference sequence). The CDR3 runs 16 residues. Trimming shortened V by 1 base and J by 2 bases, and 17 bases separated the two germline ends. The CDR3 DNA reads as TGCAGTGCTAGAGGGAGCGGGGAGGGGCGGAACTATGGCTACACCTTC. Amino acids: CSARGSGEGRNYGYTF.

This clonotype has a single count. DNA for the CDR3: TGCGCCAGCAGCTTGGGGGTCGGGACTAGCTACGAGCAGTACTTC. This gives the protein CASSLGVGTSYEQYF. This chain connects TRBV5-1 to TRBJ2-7, with 8 bases matching TRBD2. The V and J ends lost 0 bases and 3 bases, in that order; junction bases with no gene match: 5. CDR3 length: 15 amino acids. Germline V gives CDR1 SGHRS, CDR2 YFSETQ.

The chain recombines TRBV20-1 with TRBJ1-3; D uncertain. The CDR3 runs to 14 residues. Trimming removed 6 bases at V and 0 bases at J, with 12 bases between. Germline CDR1 is DFQATT and CDR2 is SNEGSKA (reference sequence). CDR3 sequence: CSAPSANSGNTIYF. CDR3 bases: TGCAGTGCCCCCTCAGCGAACTCTGGAAACACCATATATTTT.

The V call is TRBV5-1, the J call TRBJ2-1; 7 nucleotides align to TRBD2. From germline, CDR1 is SGHRS and CDR2 YFSETQ. This CDR3 region has 16 residues. J lost 2 bases, V lost 4 bases, and 9 bases had no gene match. CDR3 loop: CASSPRGGRAYNEQFF. CDR3 nucleotides: TGCGCCAGCAGCCCGAGAGGTGGGAGGGCCTACAATGAGCAGTTCTTC.

V and J are TRBV20-1 and TRBJ1-2; TRBD1 matches at 7 bases. The germline V gene encodes CDR1 DFQATT and CDR2 SNEGSKA (reference sequence). V trimming: 6 bases; J trimming: 2 bases; junction bases outside the gene matches: 9. The length of the CDR3 is 14 residues. CDR3 sequence (DNA): TGCAGTGCACCCTCAGGGGGAACGAACTATGGCTACACCTTC. This encodes CSAPSGGTNYGYTF.

This chain uses TRBV18 with TRBJ2-5, with TRBD2 matching 8 bases. Trimming cost V 6 bases and J 3 bases; bases outside gene matches: 6. The CDR3 length is 14 residues. The germline CDR1 and CDR2 sequences are KGHSH and LQKENI. DNA for the CDR3: TGTGCCAGCTCGGGAGGAGCGGGAGAAGAGACCCAGTACTTC. Encoded protein: CASSGGAGEETQYF.

This clonotype was picked up one time. The chain is built from TRBV29-1 and TRBJ2-7; weak D call: TRBD2 (6 bases). Trimming left V 3 bases short and J 4 bases short, with 10 bases between. The length of the CDR3 is 12 residues. CDR1 and CDR2 (germline): SQVTM, ANQGSEA. CDR3 protein: CSVEGGVYEQYF. The CDR3 coding sequence is TGCAGCGTTGAGGGGGGTGTATACGAGCAGTACTTC.

This chain joins TRBV20-1 and TRBJ2-1; 8 bases are a match to TRBD2. Germline CDR1 DFQATT, CDR2 SNEGSKA (reference sequence). V dropped 1 base and J dropped 4; count of bases not matched to a gene: 27. The CDR3 has 22 residues. CDR3 amino acids: CSARATPPGPAGGGRRYNEQFF. The CDR3 coding sequence is TGCAGTGCTAGAGCGACCCCACCGGGGCCCGCTGGGGGCGGGAGGAGGTACAATGAGCAGTTCTTC.

The CDR3 region is CSAGGTGVTYEQYF. The CDR3 region has the DNA TGCAGTGCTGGTGGGACAGGGGTCACCTACGAGCAGTACTTC. The rearrangement uses TRBV20-1 and TRBJ2-7, with 10 bases fitting TRBD1. V was pared by 5 bases and J by 2 bases, with 6 bases of the junction left unmatched. The CDR3 sequence is 14 residues long. The germline V gene encodes CDR1 DFQATT and CDR2 SNEGSKA (reference sequence).

This rearrangement joins TRBV29-1 to TRBJ2-5, with 8 positions matching TRBD1. CDR1 SQVTM and CDR2 ANQGSEA come from the germline V gene. J gave up 0 bases and V 6 bases, and 3 bases lay outside the gene matches. The CDR3 spans 13 residues. The CDR3 sequence: CSVTTGDQETQYF. The CDR3, as DNA: TGCAGCGTAACGACAGGGGACCAAGAGACCCAGTACTTC.

The chain joins TRBV6-5 to TRBJ1-1; no firm D call. Germline V CDR1 and CDR2: MNHEY, SVGAGI. This CDR3 has 16 residues. V was pared by 2 bases and J by 1 base, with 14 bases between. CDR3 region: CASSYETAGRNTEAFF. DNA for the CDR3: TGTGCCAGCAGTTACGAGACTGCAGGCCGGAACACTGAAGCTTTCTTT.

The rearrangement links TRBV21-1 to TRBJ2-7. TRBV21-1 is a pseudogene segment. The CDR3 spans 16 residues. CDR3 sequence: CASSKGLAGSSYEQYF. CDR3 sequence (DNA): TGTGCCAGCAGCAAAGGCTTAGCGGGAAGCTCCTACGAGCAGTACTTC.

This clonotype came up once. This rearrangement joins TRBV15 to TRBJ2-5; the D gene is possibly TRBD2 (5 bases). Trimming left V 1 base short and J 5 bases short, with 8 bases between. This CDR3 is 13 amino acids long. Germline-derived CDR1 and CDR2 are LNHNV and YYDKDF (reference sequence). CDR3 coding DNA: TGTGCCACCAGCAGAGGAGGGTGGGAGACCCAGTACTTC. This sequence encodes CATSRGGWETQYF. Variable domain in full (rest from reference TRBV15 and TRBJ2-5): DAMVIQNPRYQVTQFGKPVTLSCSQTLNHNVMYWYQQKSSQAPKLLFHYYDKDFNNEADTPDNFQSRRPNTSFCFLDIRSPGLGDTAMYLCATSRGGWETQYFGPGTRLLVL.

The chain carries TRBV5-4 and TRBJ1-1; D not certain. The germline CDR1 and CDR2 sequences are SGHNT and YYREEE (reference sequence). V was shortened by 4 bases and J by 5 bases, with 12 bases between the two germline ends. The CDR3 has 13 residues. The CDR3 region is CASSPPSGTEAFF. The CDR3, as DNA: TGTGCCAGCAGCCCCCCGTCGGGTACTGAAGCTTTCTTT.

This rearrangement joins TRBV20-1 to TRBJ2-5; 9 bases fit TRBD2. The CDR3 sequence is 13 residues long. J was trimmed by 4 bases and V by 5 bases; bases with no gene match: 5. CDR1 is DFQATT and CDR2 is SNEGSKA in the germline V gene (reference sequence). CDR3 sequence reads: CSARTAGGETQYF. CDR3 DNA: TGCAGTGCTCGGACAGCGGGAGGAGAGACCCAGTACTTC.

This clonotype has only one observation. This chain uses TRBV20-1 with TRBJ2-2; D call uncertain. Between the trimmed V and J ends, which lost 4 bases and 5 bases, there was a span of 11 bases. The CDR3 extends over 13 amino acids. Per germline, CDR1 DFQATT and CDR2 SNEGSKA (reference sequence). CDR3 protein: CSANPLSTGELFF. In nucleotides, the CDR3 is TGCAGTGCTAACCCGCTTTCTACCGGGGAGCTGTTTTTT.

The table lists this clonotype with a count of one. This chain uses TRBV4-2 with TRBJ2-6; 7 nucleotides align to TRBD1. The V segment lost 3 bases and the J segment 2 bases; nucleotides outside the gene matches: 4. Per germline, CDR1 LGHNA and CDR2 YNFKEQ. The CDR3 has 16 amino acids. DNA for the CDR3: TGTGCCAGCAGCCACCCCCAGGGGGCTGGGGCCAACGTCCTGACTTTC. Its protein product is CASSHPQGAGANVLTF.

This chain connects TRBV30 to TRBJ1-1, with D unresolved. The length of the CDR3 is 13 residues. With 0 bases removed from V and 11 bases from J, the gap between germline ends came to 16 bases. Germline assignment: CDR1 GTSNPN and CDR2 SVGIG (reference sequence). This CDR3 is CAWSVSRSLVAFF. In DNA, the CDR3 is TGTGCCTGGAGTGTATCAAGGAGTTTGGTGGCTTTCTTT. The whole variable domain, remainder taken from reference TRBV30 and TRBJ1-1, is SQTIHQWPATLVQPVGSPLSLECTVEGTSNPNLYWYRQAAGRGLQLLFYSVGIGQISSEVPQNLSASRPQDRQFILSSKKLLLSDSGFYLCAWSVSRSLVAFFGQGTRLTVV.

The J gene is TRBJ1-1, the V gene TRBV20-1; TRBD1 might be the D (6 bases). The CDR3 covers 13 residues. The V and J ends lost 5 bases and 1 base respectively, with 11 bases between them. Looked up from germline, CDR1 is DFQATT and CDR2 is SNEGSKA (reference sequence). The CDR3 DNA reads TGCAGTGCTGGGGACACCTGGAACACTGAAGCTTTCTTT. Translating gives CSAGDTWNTEAFF.

This rearrangement joins TRBV15 to TRBJ2-1; the D is unclear. CDR3 length equals 15 residues. Looked up from germline, CDR1 is LNHNV and CDR2 is YYDKDF (reference sequence). V lost 3 bases, J lost 3 bases, and 12 bases lay in between. This chain's CDR3 is CATSRKRLVYNEQFF. The CDR3 DNA reads as TGTGCCACCAGCAGGAAAAGACTGGTCTACAATGAGCAGTTCTTC. Supplemented by reference TRBV15 and TRBJ2-1, the full variable domain reads DAMVIQNPRYQVTQFGKPVTLSCSQTLNHNVMYWYQQKSSQAPKLLFHYYDKDFNNEADTPDNFQSRRPNTSFCFLDIRSPGLGDTAMYLCATSRKRLVYNEQFFGPGTRLTVL.

The rearrangement uses TRBV15 and TRBJ1-5, with D unclear. Germline V gene data show CDR1 as LNHNV and CDR2 as YYDKDF (reference sequence). The V end was cut by 3 bases, the J end by 4 bases, with 10 bases between. The CDR3 has 14 amino acids. CDR3: CATSSGPENQPQHF. The CDR3 DNA reads TGTGCCACCAGCAGCGGACCCGAGAATCAGCCCCAGCATTTT.

The CDR3 DNA reads as TGTGCCACCAGCACTAGGACTAGCAGACTCACAGATACGCAGTATTTT. Amino acids: CATSTRTSRLTDTQYF. This chain uses TRBV15 with TRBJ2-3; 8 bases are a match to TRBD2. Germline V gene lookup returns CDR1 LNHNV and CDR2 YYDKDF (reference sequence). The CDR3 extends over 16 amino acids. J gave up 2 bases and V 4 bases, and 8 bases lay outside the gene matches.